These 7 T cell receptor beta chains were sequenced from one sample in a study of shared clonotypes between healthy human individuals. This table comes from immunoSEQ multiplex PCR, and its TCRdb copy is limited to in-frame clones, with some not included. The table records approximately 2.5 million clones, 93% of them present only once. Sequenced sample: naive CD4+ T cells from PBMCs. Subset meaning: CD45RA+ positively selected. All receptors derive from a man between 18 and 29 years old in good health. Some clones in this sample may be carry-over from other donors' samples.

The rearrangement links TRBV4-2 to TRBJ1-2; D ambiguous. The CDR3 totals 15 residues. Looked up from germline, CDR1 is LGHNA and CDR2 is YNFKEQ. Trimming took off 1 base at V and 4 bases at J, with 13 bases between the two ends. In nucleotides, the CDR3 is TGTGCCAGCAGCCAAGGGTTCAGGTCCCTCTATGGCTACACCTTC. It codes for CASSQGFRSLYGYTF.

The chain uses TRBV27 and TRBJ1-2; D is possibly TRBD1 (6 bases). V lost 3 bases, J lost 5 bases, and 22 bases lay in between. CDR1 and CDR2 from the germline V gene are MNHEY and SMNVEV (reference sequence). This CDR3 is 17 amino acids long. As DNA, the CDR3 is TGTGCCAGCAGTTTTAGCGCACGGGGGGCAAGGTTTTATGGCTACACCTTC. Translating it yields CASSFSARGARFYGYTF.

With regard to this clone: The identical CDR3 is also encoded by other nucleotide sequences in the sample. The V call is TRBV5-1, the J call TRBJ2-1; 11 bases line up with TRBD2. The CDR3 extends over 16 amino acids. Trimming cost V 3 bases and J 0 bases; bases outside gene matches: 2. Germline V lookup: CDR1 SGHRS, CDR2 YFSETQ. This chain's CDR3 is CASSSSGGSSYNEQFF. The CDR3, as DNA: TGCGCCAGCAGCTCTAGCGGGGGGAGCTCCTACAATGAGCAGTTCTTC.

The chain joins TRBV25-1 to TRBJ2-2, with TRBD1 identical over 7 bases. Germline assignment: CDR1 MGHDK and CDR2 SYGVNS. With 1 base clipped from V and 6 bases from J, the junction kept 2 bases outside the gene matches. CDR3 length: 14 amino acids. CDR3 coding DNA: TGTGCCAGCAGTGAATTCGGACAGGCCGGGGAGCTGTTTTTT. This sequence encodes CASSEFGQAGELFF.

The rearrangement links TRBV30 to TRBJ2-7, with 8 bases matching TRBD2. CDR1 GTSNPN and CDR2 SVGIG come from the germline V gene (reference sequence). The CDR3 runs to 14 residues. J lost 5 bases, V lost 0 bases, and 6 bases had no gene match. The CDR3 region is CAWSVNPGGNEQYF. The CDR3 DNA reads TGTGCCTGGAGTGTAAACCCGGGAGGGAACGAGCAGTACTTC.

This chain uses TRBV11-2 with TRBJ2-3; D ambiguous. Trimming left V 5 bases short and J 5 bases short, with 17 bases between. The CDR3 consists of 15 residues. From germline, CDR1 is SGHAT and CDR2 FQNNGV. CDR3: CASSPSFWAEDTQYF. The CDR3 DNA follows: TGTGCCAGCAGCCCAAGTTTTTGGGCGGAAGATACGCAGTATTTT.

This chain connects TRBV5-1 to TRBJ2-1, with 7 nucleotides matching TRBD2. Germline-derived CDR1 and CDR2 are SGHRS and YFSETQ. The CDR3 has 16 amino acids. The trim removed 2 bases at V and 8 bases at J, leaving 13 bases unmatched. The CDR3 here is CASSFGGRRAIDEQFF. DNA for the CDR3: TGCGCCAGCAGCTTTGGCGGGAGAAGAGCCATCGATGAGCAGTTCTTC.